This TCR beta chain came from a study of vaccination effects on CD4 cells after COVID-19 (dated by TCRdb to the early 2020s). Regarding the research as a whole: Across the study, the median time from the second dose to post-vaccine sampling was 72 days (range 14 to 241). The study compared SARS-CoV-2 spike-specific CD4+ TCR repertoires before and after mRNA vaccination in COVID-19 convalescent patients and infection-naive vaccine recipients. A total of 10 COVID-19 convalescent patients and several SARS-CoV-2-naive healthy vaccine recipients were included in the full study. In the study, cultures from other donors were sequenced using the Oncomine TCR Beta short-read assay on an Illumina iSeq 100. Points the paper makes about the study in general: In healthy vaccine recipients, vaccine-induced clones were almost all SARS-CoV-2 mono-reactive, with only 1 of 255 cross-reactive with common cold coronaviruses. The study was limited by a small number of convalescent patients, and early post-infection timepoints were lacking. At late post-vaccination timepoints, both infection-induced and vaccine-induced clones showed marked clonal contraction, consistent with waning T cell responses.

The ViraFEST assay stimulated PBMC with viral peptide pools and then used TCR sequencing to identify antigen-specific CD4+ T cell clonotypes by expansion. After less than 13 days of culture, CD4+ T cells were isolated with the EasySep CD4+ T cell isolation kit. Participants received two doses of either the BNT162b2 or the mRNA-1273 mRNA SARS-CoV-2 vaccine. The absence of prior SARS-CoV-2 infection in healthy vaccine recipients was confirmed by negative nucleocapsid antibodies before and after vaccination. A few million PBMC per well were cultured in IMDM with about 5.4% human AB serum, 7.5 to 10 IU/ml IL-2 and gentamicin, plus 10 ug/ml peptides. Half of the culture medium was replaced with fresh IL-2-containing medium on days 3 and 7. Unless noted otherwise, every peptide stimulation condition was cultured in triplicate wells. Using Ficoll-Paque Plus gradient centrifugation, PBMC were separated from whole blood and then either used fresh or cryopreserved at -140C. The spike proteins of SARS-CoV-2 and of the common cold coronaviruses HCoV-NL63, HCoV-OC43 and HCoV-229E were spanned by overlapping peptide pools. Genomic DNA was extracted from cultured CD4+ T cells with the QIAamp micro DNA kit.

The CDR3, cysteine through phenylalanine, is 15 amino acids long. Just CDR3 DNA is preserved here, 45 bases in frame from base 1. V is cut by 1 base and J by 7 bases, and the space between the germline ends is 16 bases. According to the germline V gene, CDR1 reads SGHTA and CDR2 reads FQGNSA. Libraries were made using the immunoSEQ multiplex PCR assay. TCR beta CDR3 sequencing was performed on DNA from the cultured, isolated CD4+ T cells. The authors' pipeline ran thus. Non-productive TCR sequences were removed, reads were trimmed to the CDR3 region, and CDR3s of at least 7 amino acids were retained. The MANAFEST web app was used to identify antigen-specific clonotypes by comparing expansion in peptide wells with expansion in reference cultures. To be called positive, a clone needed expansion at FDR<0.05 compared with the reference and with all other wells, an odds ratio greater than 5, and a frequency greater than 0.1% in two replicate wells. A clonotype was defined as cross-reactive if the clonotype was significantly expanded both in SARS-CoV-2 spike wells and in at least one common cold coronavirus spike condition. CDR3 similarity was assessed by Levenshtein distance using the stringdist R package, and unrooted trees were constructed with ape in R 3.6.1. This immuneACCESS table, as held by TCRdb, lists in-frame sequences with V and J called but not all clones. Of the missing ones, under half trace to an unresolved V gene in checked studies; the others have no known cause. The V and J calls and clone size were taken over from that table, and D and trimming were inferred from the DNA. This sample holds about 69,000 clones; around 74% were observed only once. The ten top clones hold roughly 1.5% of the sample.

In regard to this clone: No antigen is known for it. The record has no base qualities; no much larger clone is one base away.

The V and J genes are TRBV7-2 and TRBJ1-1, with TRBD1 perhaps the D gene, on 5 matching bases. Source: CD4+ T cells from PBMCs cultured with HCoV-229E spike peptides, taken after COVID-19 vaccination. The sample's cell subset or site label, in plain terms: HCoV-229E spike overlapping peptide pool stimulation. The origin of this receptor is a human donor who received a COVID-19 vaccine. For the CDR3, the sequence is CASSLGPGGGGEAFF. The sequenced DNA is TGTGCCAGCAGCTTAGGGCCCGGCGGGGGAGGTGAAGCTTTCTTT.